This TCR beta chain was found in a study of blood T cell repertoires in COVID-19. Clones were sequenced by immunoSEQ multiplex PCR, and TCRdb holds only the in-frame ones, with some missing. The sample comprises 200,000 or so clones, less than 90% of which are singletons, and roughly a tenth rests with the top ten. There are 14 residues in the CDR3. V lost 6 bases and J 2 bases, leaving 13 bases between the germline ends. The germline V gene has CDR1 SGHTA and CDR2 FQGNSA. V gene TRBV7-2 combines with J gene TRBJ1-2, with D perhaps TRBD1 (5 bases). This clonotype was obtained from a woman of 80 years or more with COVID-19, enrolled during active disease. Sequenced material: peripheral blood. CDR3 sequence (DNA): TGTGCCAGCAGTTCTTGGAGGGGAAACTATGGCTACACCTTC. Translating it yields CASSSWRGNYGYTF.